This TCR beta chain originates from a study of early T cells in non-severe SARS-CoV-2 infection. In the study overall: Whole-blood bulk RNA, unsorted, was sequenced, and chains were unpaired. Study-wide results and limits: Matching against VDJdb likely underestimated virus-specific expansions, favoring anti-spike CD8.

In this sample, this clonotype turned up many times. Its antigen is not identified. Unique molecular identifiers were added to individual cDNA molecules. TCRdb fed the 5' RACE reads into MiXCR, producing one record per CDR3 protein. Seen here are just over 70,000 distinct CDR3 sequences, around an eighth observed once, and the top ten hold 1.3%. The CDR3 totals 13 residues. From germline, CDR1 is DFQATT and CDR2 SNEGSKA (reference sequence). V gave up 7 bases and J gave up 2 bases; unmatched junction bases: 4. The source is an adult who was a healthcare worker with PCR-confirmed SARS-CoV-2 infection or an uninfected control (not recorded which). The chain combines TRBV20-1 with TRBJ2-1; TRBD1 agrees at 8 bases. Sequencing input: whole blood. The DNA of the CDR3 is TGCAGTGTCCCGGACAGGGCCTACAATGAGCAGTTCTTC. The encoded protein is CSVPDRAYNEQFF.